This is a list of T cell receptor beta chains from one sample in a study of cytomegalovirus exposure and HLA in healthy donors. Some clones are missing from TCRdb's copy, which holds only in-frame ones; the method was immunoSEQ multiplex PCR. The sample contains around 160,000 clones, 80% of which appear only once. The sample taken for sequencing was PBMCs. Receptor source: a man between 18 and 35 years old in good health and CMV-seropositive. The CDR3 runs from the conserved cysteine through the conserved F or W. Fields, in order: J gene, V gene, clone size, D gene, CDR3 DNA, CDR3 protein. A D gene is named only where the DNA matches it firmly. The size of a clone is reported for some rows only, either as once, few or many, or as a class for expanded clones.

J gene: TRBJ1-1
V gene: TRBV7-9
clone size: few
D gene: TRBD1
CDR3 DNA: TGTGCCACCCTCGCAGGGGGCGACACTGAAGCTTTCTTT
CDR3 protein: CATLAGGDTEAFF

J gene: TRBJ1-5
V gene: TRBV6-1
clone size: few
D gene: -
CDR3 DNA: TGTGCCAGCAGTGAAGCGGTGTCAGGGCCTTATCAGCCCCAGCATTTT
CDR3 protein: CASSEAVSGPYQPQHF

J gene: TRBJ1-4
V gene: TRBV6-6
clone size: -
D gene: TRBD1
CDR3 DNA: TGTGCCAGCAGTTACTACAGGGGTGTGGGTGAAAAACTGTTTTTT
CDR3 protein: CASSYYRGVGEKLFF

J gene: TRBJ2-2
V gene: TRBV6-1
clone size: -
D gene: -
CDR3 DNA: TGTGCCAGCCTAGGTAACACCGGGGAGCTGTTTTTT
CDR3 protein: CASLGNTGELFF

J gene: TRBJ1-1
V gene: TRBV5-1
clone size: -
D gene: -
CDR3 DNA: TGCGCCAGCAGCTTGGGACAAGGGGGGGGGACTGAAGCTTTCTTT
CDR3 protein: CASSLGQGGGTEAFF

J gene: TRBJ1-4
V gene: TRBV7-9
clone size: -
D gene: -
CDR3 DNA: TGTGCCAGCAGCTTAGGACATCTGACTAATGAAAAACTGTTTTTT
CDR3 protein: CASSLGHLTNEKLFF

J gene: TRBJ2-7
V gene: TRBV28
clone size: -
D gene: TRBD2
CDR3 DNA: TGTGCCAGCAGCTCTGGACTAGCGGGAATATACGAGCAGTACTTC
CDR3 protein: CASSSGLAGIYEQYF

J gene: TRBJ2-7
V gene: TRBV5-4
clone size: -
D gene: TRBD1
CDR3 DNA: TGTGCCAGCAGCTTCCCGGGACAGGGCTCCTACGAGCAGTACTTC
CDR3 protein: CASSFPGQGSYEQYF

J gene: TRBJ1-3
V gene: TRBV10-1
clone size: once
D gene: -
CDR3 DNA: TGCGCCAGCACGGACAGCTCTGGAAACACCATATATTTT
CDR3 protein: CASTDSSGNTIYF

J gene: TRBJ2-5
V gene: TRBV15
clone size: -
D gene: TRBD1
CDR3 DNA: TGTGCCACCAGCAGAGACCCAGGGGGAAGGGAGACCCAGTACTTC
CDR3 protein: CATSRDPGGRETQYF

J gene: TRBJ1-5
V gene: TRBV18
clone size: -
D gene: -
CDR3 DNA: TGTGCCAGCTCACCCGGAGGCAATCAGCCCCAGCATTTT
CDR3 protein: CASSPGGNQPQHF

J gene: TRBJ1-2
V gene: TRBV5-1
clone size: -
D gene: -
CDR3 DNA: TGCGCCAGCAGCTTGGCCAACGGGGAAGCTGGCACCTTC
CDR3 protein: CASSLANGEAGTF

J gene: TRBJ2-6
V gene: TRBV28
clone size: few
D gene: -
CDR3 DNA: TGTGCCAGCAGGACTGGGACATCTAAACCTAAGGGTGGGGCCAACGTCCTGACTTTC
CDR3 protein: CASRTGTSKPKGGANVLTF

J gene: TRBJ2-1
V gene: TRBV11-2
clone size: -
D gene: -
CDR3 DNA: TGTGCCAGCGATCTACAGGGTTCCTACAATGAGCAGTTCTTC
CDR3 protein: CASDLQGSYNEQFF

J gene: TRBJ1-5
V gene: TRBV19
clone size: -
D gene: TRBD1
CDR3 DNA: TGTGCCAGTAGTATAAACAGGGGTAGCAATCAGCCCCAGCATTTT
CDR3 protein: CASSINRGSNQPQHF

J gene: TRBJ2-1
V gene: TRBV20-1
clone size: -
D gene: -
CDR3 DNA: TGCAGTGCCCCCCTCCACAATGAGCAGTTCTTC
CDR3 protein: CSAPLHNEQFF

J gene: TRBJ2-7
V gene: TRBV7-3
clone size: -
D gene: TRBD1
CDR3 DNA: TGTGCCAGCAGCTTAGGACAGGCCGTTTTGGGCGAGCAGTACTTC
CDR3 protein: CASSLGQAVLGEQYF

J gene: TRBJ2-7
V gene: TRBV29-1
clone size: -
D gene: TRBD2
CDR3 DNA: TGCAGCGGACGACTAGCGGGAGCGGGGGAGCAGTACTTC
CDR3 protein: CSGRLAGAGEQYF

J gene: TRBJ2-6
V gene: TRBV9
clone size: -
D gene: -
CDR3 DNA: TGTGCCAGCAGCTCGAGCTCTGGGGCCAACGTCCTGACTTTC
CDR3 protein: CASSSSSGANVLTF

J gene: TRBJ2-1
V gene: TRBV28
clone size: few
D gene: TRBD1
CDR3 DNA: TGTGCCAGCAGCTTACCGGGACAGGGGTTCAATGAGCAGTTCTTC
CDR3 protein: CASSLPGQGFNEQFF

J gene: TRBJ2-7
V gene: TRBV6-5
clone size: -
D gene: -
CDR3 DNA: TGTGCCAGCGTTTACTTGAACGAGCAGTACTTC
CDR3 protein: CASVYLNEQYF

J gene: TRBJ2-7
V gene: TRBV9
clone size: -
D gene: TRBD2
CDR3 DNA: TGTGCCAGCAGCCCACGGACTAGCGACTACGAGCAGTACTTC
CDR3 protein: CASSPRTSDYEQYF

J gene: TRBJ2-3
V gene: TRBV4-1
clone size: -
D gene: -
CDR3 DNA: TGCGCCAGCAGCCAACAAAGCAGGAACACAGATACGCAGTATTTT
CDR3 protein: CASSQQSRNTDTQYF

J gene: TRBJ2-7
V gene: TRBV6-5
clone size: -
D gene: TRBD2
CDR3 DNA: TGTGCCAGCAGTCGGCGGGAGGGCGGCGAGCAGTACTTC
CDR3 protein: CASSRREGGEQYF

J gene: TRBJ2-7
V gene: TRBV4-1
clone size: -
D gene: TRBD2
CDR3 DNA: TGCGCCAGCAGCCAAGATTTTGGGACCAGCGGGATCTACGAGCAGCACTTC
CDR3 protein: CASSQDFGTSGIYEQHF

J gene: TRBJ1-1
V gene: TRBV6-5
clone size: -
D gene: -
CDR3 DNA: TGTGCCAGCAGCTTATGGGGGCGTTCAGAAGCTTTCTTT
CDR3 protein: CASSLWGRSEAFF

J gene: TRBJ2-7
V gene: TRBV19
clone size: -
D gene: TRBD2
CDR3 DNA: TGTGCCAGTAGTTTAACTAGCGGGACTATCGAGCAGTACTTC
CDR3 protein: CASSLTSGTIEQYF

J gene: TRBJ2-7
V gene: TRBV7-9
clone size: -
D gene: -
CDR3 DNA: TGTGCCAGCAGTCCGAACACCCCGACAAACGAGCAGTACTTC
CDR3 protein: CASSPNTPTNEQYF

J gene: TRBJ2-5
V gene: TRBV19
clone size: -
D gene: -
CDR3 DNA: TGTGCCAGTTCCTCTCGAGGGGGGGTACAAGAGACCCAGTACTTC
CDR3 protein: CASSSRGGVQETQYF